The sequence of this T cell receptor beta chain was determined in a study of identical twins. On this clonotype itself: What it recognizes is unknown.

There were only healthy Caucasians among the donors. V lost 6 bases, J lost 2 bases, and 13 bases lay in between. CDR3 length: 14 amino acids. TCRdb itself ran the 5' RACE reads through MiXCR, one entry per CDR3 protein. Of about 490,000 distinct CDR3 sequences in the sample, 12% to 15% are singletons; the top ten hold around 0.4%. Study outcomes and limitations: Models, which agreed with sharing between unrelated individuals, nonetheless underestimated the out-of-frame TCR alpha sharing seen in monozygotic twins. Conclusions were drawn cross-sectionally by statistical analysis, without following the same donors.

This sample was shared with a second study, whose subject was yellow fever vaccine responses in identical twins. That source notes: Convergence reportedly seemed to mark part of the twins' vaccine T cell response, with personalization marking the rest.

This rearrangement joins TRBV12-3 or TRBV12-4 to TRBJ1-1; D unresolved. This receptor was identified in a woman between 18 and 29 years old in good health. The sequenced sample was CD4+ T cells sorted from blood. CDR3 nucleotides: TGTGCCAGCAGCCGTTTAGGCATAAACACTGAAGCTTTCTTT. Amino acid sequence: CASSRLGINTEAFF.